This section outlines one TCR beta chain sequence together with its context. These data belong to a study of control samples from healthy donors and cancer patients. The method was immunoSEQ multiplex PCR; TCRdb's version includes in-frame clones alone and lacks a portion of them. The sample lists roughly 180,000 clones, 91% occurring once. Looked up from germline, CDR1 is MNHEY and CDR2 is SVGAGI. The CDR3 contains 12 residues. Trimming stripped 10 bases from V and 8 bases from J, with 14 bases between. This clonotype was obtained from a woman in her thirties or forties in good health. This sequence joins TRBV6-5 and TRBJ2-2, with D perhaps TRBD1 (6 bases). The sequenced sample was blood. For the CDR3, the DNA is TGTGCCACTCCACAGGGAACTGGGGAGCTGTTTTTT. As protein: CATPQGTGELFF.